This record looks at one T cell receptor beta chain sequence and its context. Only a few counts were recorded for this clone. There is no known antigen for this receptor. Nothing much larger sits one base from this clone, and base qualities are not available. Trimming at the junction amounts to 0 bases on V and 3 bases on J, and the germline ends lie 8 bases apart. The CDR3 sequence holds 14 residues, the cysteine and phenylalanine included. Only the CDR3 DNA stays, 42 bases, in frame from base 1. The germline V gene encodes CDR1 ENHRY and CDR2 SYGVKD. The CDR3 regions of human TCRbeta chains were subjected to immunosequencing. Regarding the original processing steps: TCRs in the repertoires were matched against a reference library of SARS-CoV-2-specific TCRs that had been generated with the MIRA antigen-specificity platform. Breadth was defined as the fraction of unique TCRs that were SARS-CoV-2-associated. Depth was defined as the fraction of total T cells that were SARS-CoV-2-associated. Using the MIRA data, every spike-specific TCR was mapped to the spike region that the TCR reacted to and assigned to either a CD4 or a CD8 class. Log10-transformed breadth and depth values were compared by one-way ANOVA with Sidak's multiple comparisons tests. This is the immuneACCESS table as TCRdb keeps it, with only in-frame sequences that have V and J called. A part of the clones is gone; compared with another copy, unresolved V genes explain less than half, and the rest is unexplained. V and J calls plus clone size are reproduced from that table; the DNA served to infer D and trimming. The sample includes around 110,000 clones, with about 90% observed a single time. Roughly 8% of the sample is in the top ten clones.

This specimen belongs to a study of T cell responses to AZD1222 COVID-19 vaccine (dated by TCRdb to the early 2020s). About the full investigation: AZD1222 recipients whose second dose came at about 4 weeks and those whose second dose came at about 12 weeks were combined into one group, since spike-specific TCR depth and breadth did not differ between the two schedules. Enrollment into the trials was organized by age into subgroups of 18-55, 56-69 and 70-plus years, and those subgroups contained roughly 150, 30 and 60 TCR-sequenced participants, respectively. A total of about 230 trial participants underwent TCR sequencing, of whom 207 received two doses of AZD1222 and 26 received two doses of the MenACWY control vaccine. Results the study describes overall, beyond this receptor: The 56-69-year group was small, and its depth increase did not reach significance, likely because of low power. Because no day 14 peak-response samples were available, the repertoires could be characterized only after the peak T cell response. Participants were mostly white British and included more females than males, and it was suggested by the authors that clonal diversity may have been underestimated. Only 5 to 7 AZD1222 recipients were SARS-CoV-2 seropositive at baseline, limiting conclusions about previously exposed vaccinees. Epitopes outside the regions mutated in the B.1.351 and B.1.1.7 variants were reportedly recognized by nearly half of the unique spike-specific TCRs. The vaccine-associated CD4 TCRs covered the entire spike protein, and the dominant responses fell in regions 160-218 and 743-854. After two AZD1222 doses, spike-specific TCR breadth and depth were significantly higher than at day 0 and than in MenACWY recipients.

The time point label of this sample denotes: baseline before first vaccination. Vaccinee samples came from UK trials COV001 and COV002, including a single-blind randomized controlled phase 2/3 trial of AZD1222 (ChAdOx1 nCoV-19) in healthy adults. For TCRbeta chain sequencing, PBMC samples were collected from trial participants at day 0 and at day 28 after the second dose. The chain is encoded by TRBV10-3 joined to TRBJ1-2, with the D gene call left open. The receptor was isolated from an adult in good health. Sequencing was performed on peripheral blood, taken on day 0 of AZD1222 vaccination. The nucleotide sequence reads TGTGCCATCAGTGAGTCGAATGGACACTATGGCTACACCTTC. Translation gives CAISESNGHYGYTF.